Each of the 10 T cell receptor beta chains below was sequenced from the same sample in a study of blood T cell repertoires in COVID-19. TCRdb keeps only in-frame clones here, not all; method: immunoSEQ multiplex PCR. The repertoire holds almost 250,000 clones, with more than 70% as singletons. Sequencing used peripheral blood. All receptors come from a woman older than 75 with COVID-19, enrolled during active disease.

V and J are TRBV15 and TRBJ1-1; D might be TRBD1 (5 bases). Trimming cost V 0 bases and J 6 bases, with 8 bases left between them. Germline V gives CDR1 LNHNV, CDR2 YYDKDF (reference sequence). The CDR3 is 13 amino acids. The CDR3 DNA reads as TGTGCCACCAGCAGAGAACAAGGGGCTGAAGCTTTCTTT. Translation: CATSREQGAEAFF.

A single count supports this clone. This chain connects TRBV28 to TRBJ2-3; TRBD2 aligns across 10 bases. J was trimmed by 8 bases and V by 6 bases; bases with no gene match: 11. CDR3 size: 15 residues. Germline lookup yields CDR1 MDHEN and CDR2 SYDVKM. The CDR3 DNA is TGTGCCAGCAGGCCCCTAGCGGGGGCCCGGGGTACGCAGTATTTT. This codes for CASRPLAGARGTQYF.

This chain joins TRBV9 and TRBJ2-3, with 8 bases matching TRBD2. The CDR3 length is 15 residues. Per the germline V gene, CDR1 is SGDLS and CDR2 is YYNGEE. J was trimmed by 1 base and V by 4 bases; bases with no gene match: 5. The CDR3 loop is CASSYGGAGTDTQYF. Written as DNA, the CDR3 is TGTGCCAGCAGCTACGGGGGGGCTGGCACAGATACGCAGTATTTT.

The J gene is TRBJ2-7, the V gene TRBV28, with 11 bases aligning to TRBD1. The ends lost 4 bases at V and 0 bases at J; junction bases unmatched: 8. CDR3 size: 17 residues. Germline V gives CDR1 MDHEN, CDR2 SYDVKM. DNA of the CDR3: TGTGCCAGCAGTTCCCCACCCGGGACAGGGGGCTCCTACGAGCAGTACGTC. Residues: CASSSPPGTGGSYEQYV.

The V and J genes are TRBV2 and TRBJ1-2, with TRBD1 matching over 9 bases. This CDR3 spans 13 amino acids. Germline-derived CDR1 and CDR2 are SNHLY and FYNNEI. The J segment lost 12 bases and the V segment lost 6 bases, leaving 11 bases of the junction unmatched. DNA for the CDR3: TGTGCCAGCAGACCCGACAGGGGGGATAGAGACACCTTC. Its protein product is CASRPDRGDRDTF.

This chain joins TRBV29-1 and TRBJ2-2; TRBD2 matches 8 bases. The trim removed 5 bases at V and 3 bases at J, leaving 5 bases unmatched. The CDR3 spans 14 residues. From germline, CDR1 is SQVTM and CDR2 ANQGSEA. The CDR3 reads CSVRLAGYTGELFF. The CDR3 nucleotides read TGCAGCGTTAGGTTAGCGGGATACACCGGGGAGCTGTTTTTT.

This rearrangement joins TRBV27 to TRBJ1-2; 9 nucleotides match TRBD1. The CDR3 is 14 residues long. The trim removed 5 bases at V and 8 bases at J, leaving 9 bases unmatched. Germline loops: CDR1 MNHEY, CDR2 SMNVEV (reference sequence). CDR3: CASSTRDRESGYTF. The CDR3 DNA follows: TGTGCCAGCAGTACCCGGGACAGGGAATCGGGCTACACCTTC.

This chain connects TRBV19 to TRBJ2-6; a weak D match, TRBD1 (6 bases). The CDR3 runs 17 residues. Trimming removed 7 bases at V and 0 bases at J, with 16 bases between. The V gene's germline CDR1 is LNHDA and CDR2 SQIVND (reference sequence). The CDR3 coding sequence is TGTGCCAGTACTCCCGGACAGATAAACTCTGGGGCCAACGTCCTGACTTTC. Translating it yields CASTPGQINSGANVLTF.

The chain couples TRBV5-1 to TRBJ2-7; 11 positions agree with TRBD2. The CDR3 length is 14 residues. V was clipped by 3 bases and J by 5 bases; unmatched bases: 4. The germline CDR1 and CDR2 sequences are SGHRS and YFSETQ. The CDR3 region is CASSSTSGVNEQYF. In DNA, the CDR3 is TGCGCCAGCAGCTCGACTAGCGGGGTCAACGAGCAGTACTTC.

The rearrangement uses TRBV5-4 and TRBJ1-1, with 7 bases aligning to TRBD1. The CDR3 has 15 residues. In germline, CDR1 is SGHNT, CDR2 YYREEE (reference sequence). V lost 0 bases to trimming and J lost 0 bases; unmatched junction nucleotides: 2. The CDR3 bases are TGTGCCAGCAGCTTGGAGGGACAGTTGAACACTGAAGCTTTCTTT. Translating gives CASSLEGQLNTEAFF.